Listed below are T cell receptor beta chains from one sample, sequenced in a study of blood T cell repertoires in COVID-19. The assay was immunoSEQ multiplex PCR, and TCRdb's table has in-frame clones only and misses some. The sample holds approximately 170,000 clones, approximately 86% seen once. Sequencing used peripheral blood. The receptor source for this set is an elderly man with COVID-19, enrolled during active disease. The CDR3 runs from the conserved cysteine through the conserved F or W. A D gene is named only where the DNA matches it firmly. Only some rows state a clone size, as once, few, many or a class for expanded clones.

D: TRBD2
length: 15
V: TRBV19
J: TRBJ2-7
size: -
DNA: TGTGCCAGTACCGAAACTAGCGGGAGCTCCTACGAGCAGTACTTC
CDR3: CASTETSGSSYEQYF

D: -
length: 14
V: TRBV3-1/TRBV3-2
J: TRBJ2-4
size: -
DNA: TGTGCCAGCAGCCAAGTTATAGACAAAAACATTCAGTACTTC
CDR3: CASSQVIDKNIQYF

D: TRBD1
length: 15
V: TRBV5-1
J: TRBJ2-7
size: -
DNA: TGCGCCAGCAGCTTGTACGGGACAGGGGCCTACGAGCAGTACTTC
CDR3: CASSLYGTGAYEQYF

D: -
length: 13
V: TRBV24-1
J: TRBJ2-3
size: -
DNA: TGTGCCACCTCGGACTCTATCACAGATACGCAGTATTTT
CDR3: CATSDSITDTQYF

D: TRBD1
length: 15
V: TRBV10-3
J: TRBJ2-2
size: -
DNA: TGTGCCATCAGCGGGACAGGGGGCAGATCCGGGGAGCTGTTTTTT
CDR3: CAISGTGGRSGELFF

D: -
length: 13
V: TRBV6-6
J: TRBJ1-3
size: -
DNA: TGTGCCAGCTCCTTCCCAGGCGGAAACACCATATATTTT
CDR3: CASSFPGGNTIYF

D: TRBD1
length: 16
V: TRBV24-1
J: TRBJ2-7
size: -
DNA: TGTGCCACCAGTGATTCGCTGGGACAGGGGTTTCACGAGCAGTACTTC
CDR3: CATSDSLGQGFHEQYF

D: -
length: 13
V: TRBV14
J: TRBJ2-2
size: once
DNA: TGTGCCAGCAGCGTCCAGCGGACCGGGGAGCTGTTTTTT
CDR3: CASSVQRTGELFF

D: -
length: 12
V: TRBV6-5
J: TRBJ2-1
size: -
DNA: TGTGCCACCCAAACACCCTACAATGAGCAGTTCTTC
CDR3: CATQTPYNEQFF

D: -
length: 14
V: TRBV27
J: TRBJ1-2
size: -
DNA: TGTGCCAGCAGTCTAAACAGTGCCAGCTATGGCTACACCTTC
CDR3: CASSLNSASYGYTF

D: -
length: 14
V: TRBV25-1
J: TRBJ2-7
size: -
DNA: TGTGCCAGCAGCGAGGGGGGGCCTAGTTACGAGCAGTACTTC
CDR3: CASSEGGPSYEQYF

D: -
length: 13
V: TRBV9
J: TRBJ1-4
size: -
DNA: TGTGCCAGCAGCGCACACCCCACCGAAAAACTGTTTTTT
CDR3: CASSAHPTEKLFF

D: TRBD1
length: 14
V: TRBV25-1
J: TRBJ2-7
size: -
DNA: TGTGCCAGCAGTGACGACAGGGGGCTCTACGAGCAGTACTTC
CDR3: CASSDDRGLYEQYF

D: TRBD2
length: 17
V: TRBV7-9
J: TRBJ2-7
size: -
DNA: TGTGCCAGCAGCCCGGGGGTAGCGGGGGGGCCGGGCGACGAGCAGTACTTC
CDR3: CASSPGVAGGPGDEQYF

D: -
length: 17
V: TRBV7-2
J: TRBJ2-1
size: -
DNA: TGTGCCAGCAGCCTAAGGGTCGGGGGTCAGGGCTTCAATGAGCAGTTCTTC
CDR3: CASSLRVGGQGFNEQFF

D: TRBD1
length: 15
V: TRBV9
J: TRBJ1-4
size: once
DNA: TGTGCCAGCAGCGTGGGACAGGTCCTTAATGAAAAACTGTTTTTT
CDR3: CASSVGQVLNEKLFF

D: -
length: 14
V: TRBV18
J: TRBJ2-7
size: -
DNA: TGTGCCAGCTCGTTCGGATCACAGGGAACCGAGCAGTACTTC
CDR3: CASSFGSQGTEQYF

D: -
length: 16
V: TRBV10-2
J: TRBJ1-1
size: -
DNA: TGCGCCAGCAGTGACCCTTTCCCTGGGAGGGGGACTGAAGCTTTCTTT
CDR3: CASSDPFPGRGTEAFF

D: -
length: 13
V: TRBV7-9
J: TRBJ1-2
size: -
DNA: TGTGCCAGCAGCTTAAGCAGGGAAGGTGGCTACACCTTC
CDR3: CASSLSREGGYTF

D: -
length: 11
V: TRBV20-1
J: TRBJ1-1
size: -
DNA: TGCAGTGCTAGAGATGAAGCTAAGGCTTTCTTT
CDR3: CSARDEAKAFF

D: -
length: 18
V: TRBV15
J: TRBJ1-2
size: -
DNA: TGTGCCACCAGCAGAGGAGGGATTCGGACCCGGCCATGGGGAGGCTACACCTTC
CDR3: CATSRGGIRTRPWGGYTF

D: TRBD2
length: 16
V: TRBV5-1
J: TRBJ2-5
size: -
DNA: TGCGCCAGCAGCTTAGGCACGACTAGCGGACAAGAGACCCAGTACTTC
CDR3: CASSLGTTSGQETQYF

D: TRBD2
length: 15
V: TRBV10-3
J: TRBJ2-3
size: once
DNA: TGTGCCATCAGCACAGGGACTAGCGGCACAGATACGCAGTATTTT
CDR3: CAISTGTSGTDTQYF

D: -
length: 13
V: TRBV9
J: TRBJ2-2
size: -
DNA: TGTGCCAGCAGCGTAGCCGACACCGGGGAGCTGTTTTTT
CDR3: CASSVADTGELFF

D: -
length: 14
V: TRBV2
J: TRBJ1-1
size: few
DNA: TGTGCCAGCAGTGGGAGGGTGAGGGACACTGAAGCTTTCTTT
CDR3: CASSGRVRDTEAFF

D: -
length: 15
V: TRBV12-5
J: TRBJ2-5
size: -
DNA: TGTGCTAGTGGTTTGCTCCGCGGAGACCAAGAGACCCAGTACTTC
CDR3: CASGLLRGDQETQYF

D: TRBD1
length: 15
V: TRBV18
J: TRBJ1-3
size: -
DNA: TGTGCCAGCTCGCCAAACAGGGGGCTGACGGACACCATATATTTT
CDR3: CASSPNRGLTDTIYF

D: -
length: 15
V: TRBV14
J: TRBJ1-3
size: -
DNA: TGTGCCAGCAGCTCAGGCGGGGGCTCTGGAAACACCATATATTTT
CDR3: CASSSGGGSGNTIYF

D: TRBD2
length: 15
V: TRBV5-1
J: TRBJ2-7
size: -
DNA: TGCGCCAGCAGCACCCGCGGGAGGGGGCTCTACGAGCAGTACTTC
CDR3: CASSTRGRGLYEQYF

D: TRBD1
length: 16
V: TRBV4-1
J: TRBJ2-2
size: -
DNA: TGCGCCAGCAGCCAAGGACAGGGCGGTACCGCCGGGGAGCTGTTTTTT
CDR3: CASSQGQGGTAGELFF

D: TRBD2
length: 15
V: TRBV14
J: TRBJ2-3
size: -
DNA: TGTGCCAGCAACTACGGGGGGGGAAACACAGATACGCAGTATTTT
CDR3: CASNYGGGNTDTQYF

D: TRBD2
length: 16
V: TRBV19
J: TRBJ2-3
size: -
DNA: TGTGCCAGTAGTCCCCGACTAGCGGGGGCCACAGATACGCAGTATTTT
CDR3: CASSPRLAGATDTQYF

D: TRBD2
length: 17
V: TRBV7-3
J: TRBJ2-2
size: -
DNA: TGTGCCAGCAGCTTAACTGTCTCGCGGGGGGACACCGGGGAGCTGTTTTTT
CDR3: CASSLTVSRGDTGELFF

D: TRBD1
length: 15
V: TRBV20-1
J: TRBJ2-7
size: -
DNA: TGCAGTGCTAGTGACCCCCGGACAGGGGCCTACGAGCAGTACTTC
CDR3: CSASDPRTGAYEQYF

D: -
length: 15
V: TRBV9
J: TRBJ2-3
size: -
DNA: TGTGCCAGCAGCGCCTCTAACACAGGGTCAGATACGCAGTATTTT
CDR3: CASSASNTGSDTQYF

D: TRBD1
length: 18
V: TRBV10-3
J: TRBJ2-6
size: -
DNA: TGTGCCATCAGTGAGGACAGGGGGCGCCTAAATGGGGCCAACGTCCTGACTTTC
CDR3: CAISEDRGRLNGANVLTF

D: TRBD2
length: 16
V: TRBV3-1/TRBV3-2
J: TRBJ2-1
size: -
DNA: TGTGCCAGCAGCCCTCGACTAGCGGGAGGGTCCAATGAGCAGTTCTTC
CDR3: CASSPRLAGGSNEQFF

D: TRBD1
length: 12
V: TRBV9
J: TRBJ1-1
size: -
DNA: TGTGCCAGCAGCCCTCGGACAGGGAAAGCTTTCTTT
CDR3: CASSPRTGKAFF

D: TRBD1
length: 13
V: TRBV5-6
J: TRBJ1-1
size: -
DNA: TGTGCCAGCAGCTTGGGGACAGGGCTGGAAGCTTTCTTT
CDR3: CASSLGTGLEAFF

D: -
length: 13
V: TRBV14
J: TRBJ2-7
size: -
DNA: TGTGCCAGCAGCCTCTTCCCCTCCTACGAGCAGTACTTC
CDR3: CASSLFPSYEQYF

D: -
length: 15
V: TRBV4-2
J: TRBJ1-4
size: -
DNA: TGTGCCAGCAGCCAAGAGGCGGCAACTAATGAAAAACTGTTTTTT
CDR3: CASSQEAATNEKLFF

D: -
length: 14
V: TRBV3-1/TRBV3-2
J: TRBJ2-6
size: -
DNA: TGTGCCAGCAGCCAAGGGAGTGGGGCCAACGTCCTGACTTTC
CDR3: CASSQGSGANVLTF

D: -
length: 15
V: TRBV6-1
J: TRBJ1-5
size: -
DNA: TGTGCCAGCAGTGAATGGGGGCAAAGCAATCAGCCCCAGCATTTT
CDR3: CASSEWGQSNQPQHF

D: TRBD1
length: 17
V: TRBV19
J: TRBJ1-2
size: once
DNA: TGTGCCAGTAGTATAGTTACCATGGCCGGGACAGACTATGGCTACACCTTC
CDR3: CASSIVTMAGTDYGYTF

D: -
length: 14
V: TRBV3-1/TRBV3-2
J: TRBJ1-5
size: -
DNA: TGTGCCAGCAGCTCAAGGGGCAGTAATCAGCCCCAGCATTTT
CDR3: CASSSRGSNQPQHF

D: TRBD1
length: 13
V: TRBV2
J: TRBJ2-7
size: -
DNA: TGTGCCAGCATACCGGGACAGGGTTACGAGCAGTACTTC
CDR3: CASIPGQGYEQYF

D: TRBD1
length: 16
V: TRBV9
J: TRBJ2-2
size: -
DNA: TGTGCCAGCAGCAACCCGGACAGGGCAAGGACCGGGGAGCTGTTTTTT
CDR3: CASSNPDRARTGELFF

D: TRBD1
length: 14
V: TRBV6-4
J: TRBJ1-2
size: once
DNA: TGTGCCAGCAGTGACTCGAGCAGGGGGAATGGCTACACCTTC
CDR3: CASSDSSRGNGYTF

D: TRBD2
length: 17
V: TRBV9
J: TRBJ2-1
size: -
DNA: TGTGCCAGCAGCGTAGGGGGGACTAGCGGGGTTCGCAATGAGCAGTTCTTC
CDR3: CASSVGGTSGVRNEQFF

D: TRBD1
length: 16
V: TRBV5-1
J: TRBJ1-3
size: once
DNA: TGCGCCAGCAGCTACCAACAGGGGGACTCTGGAAACACCATATATTTT
CDR3: CASSYQQGDSGNTIYF

D: TRBD1
length: 14
V: TRBV9
J: TRBJ1-2
size: -
DNA: TGTGCCAGCAGCGTAGGAGGGACAGGGGTAGGCTACACCTTC
CDR3: CASSVGGTGVGYTF

D: TRBD1
length: 15
V: TRBV18
J: TRBJ1-2
size: -
DNA: TGTGCCAGCTCATTCGGACAGGGAGATAACTATGGCTACACCTTC
CDR3: CASSFGQGDNYGYTF

D: -
length: 14
V: TRBV7-9
J: TRBJ1-2
size: -
DNA: TGTGCCAGCAGCTTAGATGCGGGGGCTGTAGGCTACACCTTC
CDR3: CASSLDAGAVGYTF

D: -
length: 11
V: TRBV13
J: TRBJ1-4
size: -
DNA: TGTGCCAGCAGCCAAGGGGGAAAACTGTTTTTT
CDR3: CASSQGGKLFF

D: TRBD1
length: 15
V: TRBV15
J: TRBJ2-7
size: -
DNA: TGTGCCACCAGCAGGCCCGGGACAGACGCCTACGAGCAGTACTTC
CDR3: CATSRPGTDAYEQYF